These T cell receptor beta chains were read from a single sample in a study of CD8 T cells in Susac syndrome. TCRdb redid the calling of the immunoSEQ multiplex PCR reads with MiXCR, one entry per CDR3 protein. The profile shows about 300,000 distinct CDR3 sequences, roughly 94% of them singletons. Material for sequencing was CD4+ T cells from PBMCs. The source of these receptors is a human donor with multiple sclerosis. Both conserved end residues are part of each CDR3. A D gene is named only where the DNA matches it firmly. Some rows mark clone size as missing; the rest say once, few, many or name a class of expanded clone.

D gene | J gene | clone size | V gene | CDR3 protein | CDR3 DNA
- | TRBJ2-3 | - | TRBV2 | CASSVDYPDTDTQYF | TGTGCCAGCAGTGTAGACTACCCCGACACAGATACGCAGTATTTT
TRBD1 | TRBJ2-7 | - | TRBV5-6 | CASSPLGNRGSYEQYF | TGTGCCAGCAGCCCCTTGGGTAACAGGGGGTCCTACGAGCAGTACTTC
- | TRBJ2-1 | - | TRBV7-2 | CASPRLSSRVEQFF | TGTGCCAGTCCGAGGCTGTCTTCAAGGGTTGAGCAGTTCTTC
TRBD2 | TRBJ2-1 | - | TRBV15 | CATSRTSGRAIRNEQFF | TGTGCCACCAGCAGAACAAGCGGGAGGGCGATTAGGAATGAGCAGTTCTTC
TRBD2 | TRBJ2-1 | - | TRBV9 | CASSLSLAGPNEQFF | TGTGCCAGCAGCCTTTCTCTAGCGGGCCCCAATGAGCAGTTCTTC
TRBD2 | TRBJ2-3 | - | TRBV7-2 | CASSPSSGIRPDTQYF | TGTGCCAGCAGCCCAAGTAGCGGGATAAGGCCAGATACGCAGTATTTT
- | TRBJ1-1 | - | TRBV7-2 | CASSLQTLGGDEAFF | TGTGCCAGCAGCTTACAGACCCTCGGAGGGGATGAAGCTTTCTTT
TRBD1 | TRBJ1-5 | - | TRBV6-2/TRBV6-3 | CASSLTGGDQPQHF | TGTGCCAGCAGTCTCACAGGGGGCGATCAGCCCCAGCATTTT
TRBD1 | TRBJ1-5 | - | TRBV11-2 | CASSLDRGTQPQHF | TGTGCCAGCAGCTTGGACAGGGGGACTCAGCCCCAGCATTTT
- | TRBJ2-1 | - | TRBV5-1 | CASSWNNEQFF | TGCGCCAGCAGCTGGAACAATGAGCAGTTCTTC
- | TRBJ1-2 | - | TRBV6-5 | CASSYGTGLNYGYTF | TGTGCCAGCAGTTACGGAACAGGACTTAACTATGGCTACACCTTC
TRBD1 | TRBJ1-1 | few | TRBV18 | CASSPPGQGRMNTEAFF | TGTGCCAGCTCACCACCGGGACAGGGGAGGATGAACACTGAAGCTTTCTTT
- | TRBJ2-2 | - | TRBV2 | CASIVSKANTGELFF | TGTGCCAGCATCGTGAGCAAGGCGAACACCGGGGAGCTGTTTTTT
TRBD2 | TRBJ2-3 | few | TRBV20-1 | CSAGGLGTDTQYF | TGCAGTGCTGGGGGACTAGGCACAGATACGCAGTATTTT
TRBD1 | TRBJ2-2 | - | TRBV6-4 | CASTETGMTGELFF | TGTGCCAGCACGGAGACAGGGATGACCGGGGAGCTGTTTTTT
TRBD1 | TRBJ2-7 | once | TRBV7-3 | CASSLGGDRASYEQYF | TGTGCCAGCAGCTTAGGGGGAGACAGGGCGTCCTACGAGCAGTACTTC
TRBD1 | TRBJ1-3 | - | TRBV11-3 | CASSSRPTGRGNTIYF | TGTGCCAGCAGCTCCCGTCCGACAGGGCGGGGAAACACCATATATTTT
- | TRBJ2-7 | few | TRBV5-6 | CASSAGSYEQYF | TGTGCCAGCAGCGCCGGATCCTACGAGCAGTACTTC
- | TRBJ2-3 | - | TRBV10-2 | CASSGWGQGGSTDTQYF | TGCGCCAGCAGTGGTTGGGGTCAGGGTGGAAGCACAGATACGCAGTATTTT
- | TRBJ2-3 | - | TRBV5-1 | CASSLGLGGTDTQYF | TGCGCCAGCAGCTTGGGGCTAGGAGGTACAGATACGCAGTATTTT
- | TRBJ2-5 | - | TRBV5-1 | CASSPGEVSETQYF | TGCGCCAGCAGCCCGGGTGAAGTATCAGAGACCCAGTACTTC
- | TRBJ1-1 | - | TRBV5-1 | CASRRSNTEAFF | TGCGCCAGCCGTCGAAGCAACACTGAAGCTTTCTTT
- | TRBJ1-2 | - | TRBV5-1 | CASSSASSGRGYTF | TGCGCCAGCAGCTCCGCCTCGAGTGGTAGGGGCTACACCTTC
- | TRBJ2-6 | - | TRBV9 | CASSSGDPGSGANVLTF | TGTGCCAGCAGCTCTGGGGACCCAGGCTCCGGGGCCAACGTCCTGACTTTC
- | TRBJ1-5 | - | TRBV4-3 | CASSQAADQPQHF | TGCGCCAGCAGCCAAGCGGCGGATCAGCCCCAGCATTTT
- | TRBJ1-1 | - | TRBV7-9 | CASSLVPAGGREAFF | TGTGCCAGCAGCTTAGTTCCCGCCGGTGGCAGGGAGGCTTTCTTT
- | TRBJ1-5 | - | TRBV19 | CASSQVGNQPQHF | TGTGCCAGTAGTCAGGTGGGCAATCAGCCCCAGCATTTT
TRBD2 | TRBJ2-1 | - | TRBV9 | CASSVTSGSYHEQFF | TGTGCCAGCAGCGTAACTAGCGGGAGTTACCATGAGCAGTTCTTC
- | TRBJ1-2 | - | TRBV9 | CASSAVTYGYTF | TGTGCCAGCAGCGCCGTCACCTATGGCTACACCTTC
TRBD2 | TRBJ2-5 | - | TRBV12-3/TRBV12-4 | CASSSGIAGGETQYF | TGTGCCAGCAGTTCAGGTATAGCGGGTGGAGAGACCCAGTACTTC
- | TRBJ2-7 | - | TRBV4-1 | CASSQALTAAYEQYF | TGCGCCAGCAGCCAAGCGCTGACAGCCGCGTACGAGCAGTACTTC
- | TRBJ1-1 | - | TRBV7-9 | CASSPLEGFEAFF | TGTGCCAGCAGCCCCCTGGAGGGATTCGAAGCTTTCTTT
TRBD1 | TRBJ2-1 | - | TRBV5-1 | CASSLRTGDYNEQFF | TGCGCCAGCAGCTTGAGGACAGGGGACTACAATGAGCAGTTCTTC
- | TRBJ2-3 | - | TRBV19 | CASSAALTSTDTQYF | TGTGCCAGTAGTGCCGCCCTCACTAGCACAGATACGCAGTATTTT
- | TRBJ1-1 | - | TRBV6-1 | CASSASLWGNTEAFF | TGTGCCAGCAGTGCGTCGTTATGGGGGAACACTGAAGCTTTCTTT
- | TRBJ2-5 | - | TRBV6-5 | CASSIEGWETQYF | TGTGCCAGCAGTATTGAGGGTTGGGAGACCCAGTACTTC
- | TRBJ2-1 | - | TRBV3-1 | CASRDLRTGSYNEQFF | TGTGCCAGCAGAGACCTAAGGACGGGTTCCTACAATGAGCAGTTCTTC
- | TRBJ2-5 | - | TRBV7-2 | CASSAASRSGETQYF | TGTGCCAGCAGCGCAGCCAGCCGGAGTGGAGAGACCCAGTACTTC
- | TRBJ1-2 | - | TRBV19 | CASTWGGGYGYTF | TGTGCCAGTACCTGGGGGGGCGGCTATGGCTACACCTTC
TRBD2 | TRBJ2-5 | - | TRBV3-1 | CASSPRAAGYQETQYF | TGTGCCAGCAGCCCGAGGGCAGCGGGGTATCAAGAGACCCAGTACTTC
TRBD1 | TRBJ1-1 | once | TRBV18 | CASSPDRGRLNTEAFF | TGTGCCAGCTCACCTGACAGGGGGCGACTGAACACTGAAGCTTTCTTT
TRBD1 | TRBJ2-5 | - | TRBV20-1 | CSAREPRGLRETQYF | TGCAGTGCTAGAGAACCCAGGGGGCTCCGGGAGACCCAGTACTTC
- | TRBJ1-1 | - | TRBV7-2 | CASSPMGLNTEAFF | TGTGCCAGCAGCCCCATGGGGTTGAACACTGAAGCTTTCTTT
- | TRBJ1-5 | - | TRBV20-1 | CSARDPPDSTPNQPQHF | TGCAGTGCTAGAGATCCCCCGGACAGTACCCCCAATCAGCCCCAGCATTTT
- | TRBJ2-7 | - | TRBV5-6 | CASSSYRHDPTYEQYF | TGTGCCAGCAGCTCATACCGACACGATCCTACCTACGAGCAGTACTTC
- | TRBJ1-4 | - | TRBV20-1 | CSAGHPGRSSWF | TGCAGTGCTGGGCACCCCGGACGGAGTAGTTGGTTT
TRBD2 | TRBJ2-1 | - | TRBV11-3 | CASSLLAGGHNEQFF | TGTGCCAGCAGCTTACTAGCGGGGGGACACAATGAGCAGTTCTTC
- | TRBJ2-7 | - | TRBV21-1 | CASSKVSRTSQQYF | TGTGCCAGCAGCAAGGTTTCTCGGACTAGCCAGCAGTACTTC
TRBD1 | TRBJ1-6 | - | TRBV10-3 | CAISWTGQSSPLHF | TGTGCCATCAGCTGGACAGGACAAAGTTCACCCCTCCACTTT
- | TRBJ2-3 | - | TRBV4-2 | CASSQVTGVTISTTDTQYF | TGTGCCAGCAGCCAAGTAACGGGAGTCACAATCTCTACCACAGATACGCAGTATTTT
- | TRBJ1-1 | - | TRBV4-1 | CASSHPALQGSMNTEAFF | TGCGCCAGCAGCCACCCTGCCCTACAGGGCAGCATGAACACTGAAGCTTTCTTT
- | TRBJ1-1 | - | TRBV3-1 | CASSQQGNTEAFF | TGTGCCAGCAGCCAACAGGGGAACACTGAAGCTTTCTTT
- | TRBJ2-1 | - | TRBV3-1 | CASSRSYYKAGPWVF | TGTGCCAGCAGCCGGAGTTATTATAAGGCGGGGCCTTGGGTCTTC
TRBD1 | TRBJ2-2 | - | TRBV12-3/TRBV12-4 | CASTDRGSTGELFF | TGTGCCAGCACAGACAGGGGTAGCACCGGGGAGCTGTTTTTT